This T cell receptor beta chain was observed in a study of regulatory T cells in long-lasting Graves disease. Arm-PCR of CDR3 regions and iRepertoire HTBI primers were used to build TCR beta libraries. One entry per CDR3 protein results from TCRdb running MiXCR on the multiplex PCR reads. This sample carries a few hundred thousand distinct CDR3 sequences, roughly a quarter of them seen once, and the ten largest clones take roughly a quarter. Trimming took off 7 bases at V and 4 bases at J, with 8 bases between the two ends. The CDR3 consists of 11 residues. Germline CDR1 and CDR2: SNHLY and FYNNEI. This clonotype was found many times. The antigen is undetermined. Described time point: persistent/refractory GD, antithyroid drugs over 5 years with positive TRAb. Isolated PBMC RNA provided the starting material for the TCR library. Study results and limitations: Patients whose Graves' disease persisted exhibited lower TCR diversity than those newly diagnosed.

The chain employs TRBV2 and TRBJ2-7; D may be TRBD2 (5 bases). The source material was peripheral blood mononuclear cells (PBMCs), sampled when the disease was refractory, from a patient treated with antithyroid drugs. This clonotype was sampled from a female donor with Graves disease. The CDR3 protein is CASTGEYEQYF. Written as DNA, the CDR3 is TGTGCCAGCACCGGGGAGTACGAGCAGTACTTC.